A selection of T cell receptor beta chains follows, all from one sample in a study of T cell repertoires in cytomegalovirus infection. These TCRs are of unknown antigen specificity. MiXCR, run by TCRdb on the reads, gives a single entry per CDR3 protein. The sample carries about 920,000 distinct CDR3 sequences, 25% to 40% recorded once. This material consisted of cultured CD8+ T cells from PBMCs, taken from culture after CMV antigen stimulation. Every receptor here comes from a human donor in good health (CMV status not recorded). Some clones in this sample may be carry-over from other donors' samples. Both conserved end residues are part of each CDR3. The D gene is left open where the match is weak. Expanded clones get a size class; other rows say once, few or many, or leave the size out.

TRBD1	many	TRBJ1-1	TRBV7-9	CASSLDRGGRTEAFF	TGTGCCAGCAGCTTGGACAGGGGGGGACGAACTGAAGCTTTCTTT
.	.	TRBJ2-1	TRBV6-2/TRBV6-3	CASSYSTRTDFNKQFF	TGTGCCAGCAGTTACTCTACCCGGACGGATTTCAATAAGCAGTTCTTC
TRBD1	.	TRBJ2-5	TRBV7-8	CASSPLGWDRQETQYF	TGTGCCAGCAGCCCTCTCGGCTGGGACAGACAAGAGACCCAGTACTTC
.	.	TRBJ1-3	TRBV6-5	CASSYSSRSSGNTIYF	TGTGCCAGCAGTTACTCGTCGCGAAGCTCTGGAAACACCATATATTTT
TRBD1	many	TRBJ2-6	TRBV7-6	CASSLSGTGGSGANVLTF	TGTGCCAGCAGCTTAAGTGGGACAGGGGGCTCTGGGGCCAACGTCCTGACTTTC
.	.	TRBJ2-5	TRBV28	CASSSERDQETQYF	TGTGCCAGCAGTTCTGAGAGGGACCAAGAGACCCAGTACTTC
.	few	TRBJ2-2	TRBV7-9	CASSLEEGSTPQSYNTGELFF	TGTGCCAGCAGCTTAGAGGAGGGGTCAACACCACAATCGTACAACACCGGGGAGCTGTTTTTT
TRBD1	few	TRBJ2-7	TRBV4-1	CASSQIQGSSYEQYF	TGCGCCAGCAGCCAGATACAGGGGTCCTCCTACGAGCAGTACTTC
TRBD2	few	TRBJ2-1	TRBV7-9	CASSLVAGGRLFRNEQFF	TGTGCCAGCAGCTTAGTTGCGGGGGGGCGTTTGTTTAGGAATGAGCAGTTCTTC
.	few	TRBJ2-7	TRBV3-1	CASSPTASTSTYEQYF	TGTGCCAGCAGCCCAACGGCTAGCACGAGTACCTACGAGCAGTACTTC
.	.	TRBJ2-2	TRBV6-6	CASSVRRGGTGELFF	TGTGCCAGCAGCGTCCGGAGGGGCGGTACCGGGGAGCTGTTTTTT
.	few	TRBJ2-1	TRBV7-2	CASSLAGGDSYNEQFF	TGTGCCAGCAGCTTAGCAGGAGGGGACTCCTACAATGAGCAGTTCTTC